The 19 T cell receptor beta chains below come from one sample, sequenced in a study of T-cell memory formation after mild COVID-19. MiXCR was run by TCRdb on the 5' RACE reads, yielding one entry per CDR3 protein. The data contain about 340,000 distinct CDR3 sequences, under 25% of them singletons. The specimen sequenced was PBMCs or a T cell subset sorted from them (not recorded which). The receptors originated from a man between 18 and 35 years old who had mild COVID-19 (a few samples of this study predate the infection). Cell type and time point are not known.

There are a few counts of this clonotype. CDR3 nucleotide sequence: TGTGCCAGCACCCCTAGCGGGGGGCGGGAGACCCAGTACTTC. Its protein product is CASTPSGGRETQYF. The genes are TRBV6-5 and TRBJ2-5, with 11 positions matching TRBD2. The CDR3 has 14 amino acids. Germline V gives CDR1 MNHEY, CDR2 SVGAGI. After removal of 7 bases from V and 5 bases from J, the junction contained 6 bases not matched to a gene.

Concerning this clonotype itself: Lacking the conserved final phenylalanine or tryptophan, this CDR3 likely reflects a read error. The rearrangement links TRBV7-8 to TRBJ2-3; D gene uncertain. V lost 1 base and J lost 1, with 6 bases in between. This CDR3 contains 14 residues. Germline CDR1 is SGHVS and CDR2 is FQNEAQ. The CDR3 coding sequence is TGTGCCAGCAGCTTAGTGCGGCGCACAGATACGCAGTATTTG. Protein sequence: CASSLVRRTDTQYL.

The chain recombines TRBV5-1 with TRBJ1-1, with 7 bases that match TRBD1. In germline, CDR1 is SGHRS, CDR2 YFSETQ. After removal of 2 bases from V and 4 bases from J, the junction contained 5 bases not matched to a gene. The CDR3 is 14 amino acids. The CDR3 loop is CASSFLTGSTEAFF. In DNA form, the CDR3 reads TGCGCCAGCAGCTTTCTGACAGGGAGCACTGAAGCTTTCTTT.

This clonotype was found a few times. This sequence joins TRBV12-3 or TRBV12-4 and TRBJ2-5; D not resolved. This CDR3 is built from 12 residues. V was pared by 8 bases and J by 7 bases, with 14 bases between. The CDR3 DNA reads as TGTGCCAGCGGGCTTGGCCTGGGGACCCAGTACTTC. Its translation: CASGLGLGTQYF.

The V gene is TRBV20-1, the J gene TRBJ2-5, with D unresolved. This CDR3 contains 15 residues. V gave up 0 bases and J gave up 5 bases, with 16 bases separating them. From germline, CDR1 is DFQATT and CDR2 SNEGSKA (reference sequence). The CDR3 spells CSARDGSRAEETQYF. For the CDR3, the DNA is TGCAGTGCTAGAGATGGGTCGAGAGCTGAGGAGACCCAGTACTTC.

This chain joins TRBV9 and TRBJ2-5; 10 nucleotides align to TRBD2. J lost 13 bases, V lost 0 bases, and 6 bases had no gene match. The germline V gene encodes CDR1 SGDLS and CDR2 YYNGEE. The CDR3 sequence is 13 residues long. As DNA, the CDR3 is TGTGCCAGCAGCGTAGATGGAGCGGGGGGGCCGTACTTC. Amino acid sequence: CASSVDGAGGPYF.

The rearrangement uses TRBV28 and TRBJ2-5; tentatively, D is TRBD2 (6 bases). Germline CDR1 reads MDHEN; CDR2 reads SYDVKM. The CDR3 is 17 amino acids. Trimming took off 2 bases at V and 4 bases at J, with 20 bases between the two ends. The CDR3, as DNA: TGTGCCAGCAGTTTAGATAGCGGTCTTCACGGGTTAGAGACCCAGTACTTC. Residues: CASSLDSGLHGLETQYF.

The chain employs TRBV4-2 and TRBJ1-5; no clear D gene. Per germline, CDR1 LGHNA and CDR2 YNFKEQ. There are 14 residues in the CDR3. The V end lost 4 bases, the J end lost 4 bases, and 11 bases lay between the germline ends. For the CDR3, the DNA is TGTGCCAGCAGCCCGGGTGGCCCTAATCAGCCCCAGCATTTT. It is translated as CASSPGGPNQPQHF.

V usage is TRBV5-4 and J usage is TRBJ2-7, with unresolved D. There are 13 residues in the CDR3. CDR1 is SGHNT and CDR2 is YYREEE in the germline V gene (reference sequence). Trimming took off 0 bases at V and 6 bases at J, with 10 bases between the two ends. As DNA, the CDR3 is TGTGCCAGCAGCTTGGTTCCGTTATCCGAGCAGTACGTC. It specifies CASSLVPLSEQYV.

This clonotype has just a few counts. The V call is TRBV18, the J call TRBJ1-4; D gene unclear. Per germline, CDR1 KGHSH and CDR2 LQKENI. The length of the CDR3 is 15 residues. The V and J ends lost 2 bases and 4 bases respectively, with 11 bases between them. CDR3 loop: CASSPDGSRNEKLFF. In DNA form, the CDR3 reads TGTGCCAGCTCACCAGACGGCAGCCGTAATGAAAAACTGTTTTTT.

The chain employs TRBV20-1 and TRBJ1-5; the match to TRBD1 covers 8 bases. V lost 6 bases to trimming and J lost 4 bases; unmatched junction nucleotides: 2. The CDR3 is 12 residues long. Germline CDR1 and CDR2: DFQATT and SNEGSKA (reference sequence). The DNA for the CDR3 is TGCAGTGCCCAGGGGGCGAATCAGCCCCAGCATTTT. Amino acids: CSAQGANQPQHF.

This chain uses TRBV10-2 with TRBJ2-3; D is undetermined. The CDR3 runs 14 residues. V dropped 3 bases and J dropped 0 bases, with 7 bases sitting between them. Germline loops: CDR1 WSHSY, CDR2 SAAADI. The CDR3 region is CASSEGPSTDTQYF. CDR3 coding DNA: TGCGCCAGCAGTGAAGGCCCTAGCACAGATACGCAGTATTTT.

The V gene is TRBV4-3, the J gene TRBJ1-1; possible D gene TRBD1, 5 bases. The CDR3 consists of 18 residues. Germline-derived CDR1 and CDR2 are LGHNA and YSLEER. The ends were cut back, 0 bases at V and 0 bases at J, with 17 bases in the middle. CDR3 coding DNA: TGCGCCAGCAGCCAAGACATGACAGCCCTGGGGATGAACACTGAAGCTTTCTTT. The encoded protein is CASSQDMTALGMNTEAFF.

In this sample, this clonotype turned up a few times. The V gene is TRBV6-5, the J gene TRBJ2-3; D may match TRBD1 or TRBD2 (6 bases each). V gave up 0 bases and J gave up 0 bases, with 13 bases separating them. Germline assignment: CDR1 MNHEY and CDR2 SVGAGI. The CDR3 sequence is 17 residues long. DNA of the CDR3: TGTGCCAGCAGTTACTCAGGGGGGCCGTCTAGCACAGATACGCAGTATTTT. Residues: CASSYSGGPSSTDTQYF.

This clonotype was detected only a few times. The V call is TRBV7-8, the J call TRBJ1-4; D gene unclear. The germline V gene encodes CDR1 SGHVS and CDR2 FQNEAQ. CDR3 length equals 15 residues. The V end was cut by 2 bases, the J end by 6 bases, with 13 bases between. CDR3 coding DNA: TGTGCCAGCAGCTTACTTCCACGGAGGGATGAAAAACTGTTTTTT. Its translation is CASSLLPRRDEKLFF.

This clonotype was observed a handful of times. The V call is TRBV20-1, the J call TRBJ2-7, with D perhaps TRBD1 (6 bases). CDR1 DFQATT and CDR2 SNEGSKA come from the germline V gene (reference sequence). This CDR3 has 14 residues. V lost 3 bases and J 0 bases, leaving 12 bases between the germline ends. The CDR3 region is CSARETGISYEQYF. The CDR3 nucleotides are TGCAGTGCTAGGGAAACAGGGATCTCCTACGAGCAGTACTTC.

This clonotype has only a few counts. This chain connects TRBV11-2 to TRBJ1-1; TRBD1 matches 8 bases. J was trimmed by 11 bases and V by 5 bases; bases with no gene match: 7. Germline V gene sequence: CDR1 SGHAT, CDR2 FQNNGV. The CDR3 is made up of 12 amino acids. The CDR3 reads CASSPRDRFAFF. DNA for the CDR3: TGTGCCAGCAGCCCCCGGGACAGGTTCGCTTTCTTT.

This clonotype was picked up a small number of times. The chain couples TRBV10-3 to TRBJ2-7; D possibly corresponds to TRBD1 (6 bases). The V and J ends lost 10 bases and 4 bases respectively, with 11 bases between them. The germline gives CDR1 ENHRY, CDR2 SYGVKD. The CDR3 totals 11 residues. This CDR3 is CATLTGYEQYF. CDR3 DNA sequence: TGTGCCACCCTCACAGGGTACGAGCAGTACTTC.

The chain links TRBV5-1 to TRBJ2-1; no reliable D call. This CDR3 comprises 15 residues. Germline V CDR1 and CDR2: SGHRS, YFSETQ. V was pared by 0 bases and J by 6 bases, with 13 bases between. CDR3 region: CASSLDQPTINEQFF. The DNA of the CDR3 is TGCGCCAGCAGCTTGGATCAACCGACCATCAATGAGCAGTTCTTC.